A single sample is the source of the 32 T cell receptor beta chains below, sequenced in a study of cytotoxic CD8 clonotypes in ibrutinib-treated CLL. Profiling relied on immunoSEQ multiplex PCR, and the TCRdb table lists in-frame clones only, not all of them. The repertoire holds more than 200,000 clones, with roughly 65% as singletons. The source material was PBMCs, sampled after 12 months of ibrutinib treatment. The source of these receptors is a human donor with chronic lymphocytic leukemia.

The chain is built from TRBV5-4 and TRBJ1-6, with 7 positions matching TRBD1. The V gene's germline CDR1 is SGHNT and CDR2 YYREEE (reference sequence). The ends lost 4 bases at V and 4 bases at J; junction bases unmatched: 14. The CDR3 extends over 18 amino acids. The DNA for the CDR3 is TGTGCCAGCAGCGGACAGGCGGGCGGACCACTTTATAATTCACCCCTCCACTTT. Translated: CASSGQAGGPLYNSPLHF.

The chain recombines TRBV25-1 with TRBJ2-2; no reliable D call. With 6 bases removed from V and 0 bases from J, the gap between germline ends came to 5 bases. CDR1 MGHDK and CDR2 SYGVNS come from the germline V gene. This CDR3 has 13 residues. The CDR3 DNA reads as TGTGCCAGCAGCCCGCCGAACACCGGGGAGCTGTTTTTT. Its protein product is CASSPPNTGELFF.

This chain links TRBV9 with TRBJ1-2; perhaps TRBD1 as D (6 bases). CDR3 length: 12 residues. Germline V gene data show CDR1 as SGDLS and CDR2 as YYNGEE. The V and J ends lost 6 bases and 8 bases respectively, with 14 bases between them. The CDR3 DNA sequence: TGTGCCAGCAAAAATGGGGGCCGCGGCTACACCTTC. Encoded protein: CASKNGGRGYTF.

The chain combines TRBV19 with TRBJ1-1, with 8 bases matching TRBD1. Losses at the gene ends were 0 bases for V and 2 bases for J; bases not matched to a gene: 11. From germline, CDR1 is LNHDA and CDR2 SQIVND (reference sequence). The CDR3 has 18 residues. CDR3 sequence reads: CASSIDPIKDRENTEAFF. CDR3 nucleotides: TGTGCCAGTAGTATAGACCCGATTAAGGACAGGGAAAACACTGAAGCTTTCTTT. The full variable domain, completed using reference TRBV19 and TRBJ1-1, is DGGITQSPKYLFRKEGQNVTLSCEQNLNHDAMYWYRQDPGQGLRLIYYSQIVNDFQKGDIAEGYSVSREKKESFPLTVTSAQKNPTAFYLCASSIDPIKDRENTEAFFGQGTRLTVV.

This clone has a count of ten or more. The chain joins TRBV7-2 to TRBJ2-5, with 9 bases lining up with TRBD2. CDR3 length: 15 amino acids. Germline CDR1 reads SGHTA; CDR2 reads FQGNSA. V lost 5 bases and J lost 5; bases outside the gene matches: 9. CDR3 coding DNA: TGTGCCAGCAGCCTATTGGGACTAGCAGGGGAGACCCAGTACTTC. It codes for CASSLLGLAGETQYF.

This clone occurred a few times. The rearrangement joins TRBV25-1 to TRBJ1-3, with D uncertain. This CDR3 comprises 15 residues. V dropped 6 bases and J dropped 2 bases, with 14 bases sitting between them. Germline loops: CDR1 MGHDK, CDR2 SYGVNS. The CDR3 coding sequence is TGTGCCAGCAGGGGCGGGCAGATTACTGGAAACACCATATATTTT. Amino acid sequence: CASRGGQITGNTIYF.

About this clone: Other DNA sequences in the sample encode the same CDR3. The rearrangement links TRBV5-1 to TRBJ2-1; 10 bases align to TRBD1. V shed 7 bases and J 2 bases; nucleotides not matched to a gene: 6. The germline gives CDR1 SGHRS, CDR2 YFSETQ. The CDR3 sequence is 15 residues long. The CDR3 loop is CASGPGQGAYNEQFF. The CDR3 region has the DNA TGCGCCAGCGGACCAGGACAGGGGGCCTACAATGAGCAGTTCTTC.

V and J are TRBV9 and TRBJ1-5; no clear D. Trimming shortened V by 3 bases and J by 0 bases, and 7 bases separated the two germline ends. The germline gives CDR1 SGDLS, CDR2 YYNGEE. The CDR3 has 14 residues. CDR3 sequence: CASSGQYSNQPQHF. CDR3 in DNA: TGTGCCAGCAGCGGACAATATAGCAATCAGCCCCAGCATTTT.

This chain uses TRBV19 with TRBJ2-1; possible D gene TRBD1, 6 bases. Germline CDR1 LNHDA, CDR2 SQIVND (reference sequence). With 1 base removed from V and 6 bases from J, the gap between germline ends came to 13 bases. CDR3 length: 15 amino acids. The chain's CDR3 is CASSIGDTSSNEQFF. DNA for the CDR3: TGTGCCAGTAGTATAGGGGACACTTCGTCCAATGAGCAGTTCTTC.

The chain combines TRBV5-5 with TRBJ2-5; D is undetermined. The CDR3 runs to 13 residues. The V end lost 4 bases, the J end lost 5 bases, and 12 bases lay between the germline ends. Germline V CDR1 and CDR2: SGHKS, YYEKEE (reference sequence). The CDR3 protein is CASSQSMTETQYF. The CDR3 DNA reads TGTGCCAGCAGCCAATCCATGACGGAGACCCAGTACTTC.

The chain joins TRBV6-5 to TRBJ2-7; D not certain. This CDR3 comprises 12 residues. Germline values: CDR1 MNHEY, CDR2 SVGAGI. V lost 2 bases, J lost 3 bases, and 5 bases lay in between. The chain's CDR3 is CASSYTGYEQYF. The CDR3 coding sequence is TGTGCCAGCAGTTACACGGGCTACGAGCAGTACTTC.

The rearrangement joins TRBV27 to TRBJ2-7, with TRBD1 as a possible D gene (6 bases). Trimming left V 7 bases short and J 4 bases short, with 20 bases between. The CDR3 is made up of 15 amino acids. Germline V gene sequence: CDR1 MNHEY, CDR2 SMNVEV (reference sequence). The CDR3 sequence is CASKVPGAGDYEQYF. CDR3 coding DNA: TGTGCCAGCAAGGTCCCAGGGGCCGGCGATTACGAGCAGTACTTC.

This clone has a handful of counts. The chain is built from TRBV25-1 and TRBJ2-7; D is unclear. This CDR3 is 13 amino acids long. Trimming stripped 1 base from V and 3 bases from J, with 7 bases between. CDR1 and CDR2 from the germline V gene are MGHDK and SYGVNS. CDR3 protein: CASSEWPGYEQYF. The CDR3 DNA follows: TGTGCCAGCAGTGAATGGCCAGGCTACGAGCAGTACTTC.

The V call is TRBV27, the J call TRBJ2-7, with 10 bases that match TRBD1. This CDR3 contains 14 residues. In germline, CDR1 is MNHEY, CDR2 SMNVEV (reference sequence). V was pared by 3 bases and J by 5 bases, with 4 bases of the junction left unmatched. The CDR3 reads CASSFTGQGNEQYF. The DNA of the CDR3 is TGTGCCAGCAGTTTCACGGGACAGGGGAACGAGCAGTACTTC.

This sequence joins TRBV27 and TRBJ1-5; D is perhaps TRBD1 (6 bases). V was shortened by 3 bases and J by 4 bases, with 7 bases between the two germline ends. CDR1 and CDR2 (germline): MNHEY, SMNVEV (reference sequence). The CDR3 spans 13 residues. CDR3 in amino acids: CASSLGANQPQHF. CDR3 DNA sequence: TGTGCCAGCAGTTTGGGGGCGAATCAGCCCCAGCATTTT.

This chain links TRBV29-1 with TRBJ2-3; D remains ambiguous. The CDR3 is 14 residues long. Germline assignment: CDR1 SQVTM and CDR2 ANQGSEA. V lost 7 bases to trimming and J lost 1 base, with 15 bases between them. DNA of the CDR3: TGCAGCGCAGACGTGGGTGTTGGCACAGATACGCAGTATTTT. Translation gives CSADVGVGTDTQYF.

This clone was observed a handful of times. This CDR3 is also generated by other DNA sequences in the sample. CDR3 DNA: TGTGCCAGCAGCGTTAGGGGCAACTATGGCTACACCTTC. Translation: CASSVRGNYGYTF. The genes are TRBV9 and TRBJ1-2; maybe TRBD1 (5 bases). This CDR3 has 13 residues. V dropped 2 bases and J dropped 2 bases, with 7 bases sitting between them. Germline V CDR1 and CDR2: SGDLS, YYNGEE.

The chain employs TRBV5-6 and TRBJ2-3, with D perhaps TRBD1 (6 bases). From germline, CDR1 is SGHDT and CDR2 YYEEEE. The CDR3 totals 15 residues. Trimming took off 4 bases at V and 3 bases at J, with 15 bases between the two ends. CDR3 residues: CASSTGRDNTDTQYF. CDR3 sequence (DNA): TGTGCCAGCAGCACGGGCCGGGACAATACAGATACGCAGTATTTT.

The V and J genes are TRBV6-5 and TRBJ2-1, with D hard to call. Trimming left V 7 bases short and J 1 base short, with 11 bases between. In germline, CDR1 is MNHEY, CDR2 SVGAGI. CDR3 size: 14 residues. CDR3 sequence (DNA): TGTGCCAGCAATGGTGGAAGGTCCTACAATGAGCAGTTCTTC. This encodes CASNGGRSYNEQFF.

This clone turned up a few times. V usage is TRBV28 and J usage is TRBJ1-2, with 7 nucleotides matching TRBD1. Looked up from germline, CDR1 is MDHEN and CDR2 is SYDVKM. Trimming took 5 bases from V and 8 from J; bases not matched to a gene: 17. The CDR3 is made up of 16 amino acids. In nucleotides, the CDR3 is TGTGCCAGCAGTCCACGCCTGGGACAGCGAGGGGTCGGCTACACCTTC. Translated: CASSPRLGQRGVGYTF.

This clone was counted once. The genes are TRBV7-9 and TRBJ1-2; 8 positions match TRBD1. Germline CDR1 is SEHNR and CDR2 is FQNEAQ (reference sequence). The CDR3 has 14 residues. J lost 4 bases, V lost 7 bases, and 8 bases had no gene match. This chain's CDR3 is CASTIQGVSYGYTF. The DNA of the CDR3 is TGTGCCAGCACTATACAGGGGGTTAGCTATGGCTACACCTTC.

This chain uses TRBV27 with TRBJ1-6; D unclear. Germline CDR1 and CDR2: MNHEY and SMNVEV (reference sequence). The length of the CDR3 is 15 residues. V gave up 2 bases and J gave up 9 bases, with 14 bases separating them. CDR3 coding DNA: TGTGCCAGCAGTTTACAGCCGCTACCTGGTTCACCCCTCCACTTT. Translation gives CASSLQPLPGSPLHF.

V and J are TRBV27 and TRBJ2-1, with 9 nucleotides matching TRBD1. The J segment lost 6 bases and the V segment lost 3 bases, leaving 6 bases of the junction unmatched. Per germline, CDR1 MNHEY and CDR2 SMNVEV (reference sequence). The CDR3 length is 15 residues. The CDR3 here is CASSFGTGRLNEQFF. CDR3 coding DNA: TGTGCCAGCAGTTTCGGGACAGGGCGTCTCAATGAGCAGTTCTTC.

The CDR3 DNA reads TGTGCCAGCTCACCTCCCGGGACGCGCTCCGACACGCAGTATTTT. It codes for CASSPPGTRSDTQYF. J is TRBJ2-3 and V is TRBV18, with D perhaps assigned TRBD1 or TRBD2 (5 bases each). V was trimmed by 3 bases and J by 9 bases, leaving 19 bases between them. Germline V gene data show CDR1 as KGHSH and CDR2 as LQKENI. The CDR3 has 15 amino acids. Complete variable domain (other parts from reference TRBV18 and TRBJ2-3): NAGVMQNPRHLVRRRGQEARLRCSPMKGHSHVYWYRQLPEEGLKFMVYLQKENIIDESGMPKERFSAEFPKEGPSILRIQQVVRGDSAAYFCASSPPGTRSDTQYFGPGTRLTVL.

The J gene is TRBJ2-7, the V gene TRBV4-3; D ambiguous. Trimming cost V 0 bases and J 3 bases, with 15 bases left between them. Germline-derived CDR1 and CDR2 are LGHNA and YSLEER. CDR3 length equals 16 residues. CDR3 bases: TGCGCCAGCAGCCAAGATAGGACCGGTCTATTCTACGAGCAGTACTTC. Translation gives CASSQDRTGLFYEQYF.

This clone was seen once. The chain couples TRBV28 to TRBJ1-4; a possible D gene is TRBD1 (5 bases). V dropped 4 bases and J dropped 3 bases, with 15 bases sitting between them. Germline CDR1 and CDR2: MDHEN and SYDVKM. The CDR3 spans 16 residues. In DNA, the CDR3 is TGTGCCAGCAGTTCAATACCCCCAGGGTCTAATGAAAAACTGTTTTTT. It codes for CASSSIPPGSNEKLFF. The full variable domain, its missing parts supplied by reference TRBV28 and TRBJ1-4, is DVKVTQSSRYLVKRTGEKVFLECVQDMDHENMFWYRQDPGLGLRLIYFSYDVKMKEKGDIPEGYSVSREKKERFSLILESASTNQTSMYLCASSSIPPGSNEKLFFGSGTQLSVL.

Only a few counts were recorded for this clone. The chain links TRBV6-5 to TRBJ1-3, with unresolved D. Between the trimmed V and J ends, which lost 2 bases and 0 bases, there was a span of 5 bases. CDR3 size: 14 residues. The germline gives CDR1 MNHEY, CDR2 SVGAGI. The CDR3 region has the DNA TGTGCCAGCAGTTACGTGCCCTCTGGAAACACCATATATTTT. Protein product: CASSYVPSGNTIYF.

This clone was picked up many times. The V gene is TRBV28, the J gene TRBJ1-3; 8 bases agree with TRBD1. This CDR3 spans 17 amino acids. The germline V gene encodes CDR1 MDHEN and CDR2 SYDVKM. V dropped 2 bases and J dropped 0; count of bases not matched to a gene: 6. The CDR3 DNA follows: TGTGCCAGCAGTTTAAGCGCAGGGGGCCTCTCTGGAAACACCATATATTTT. Translation gives CASSLSAGGLSGNTIYF.

The genes are TRBV19 and TRBJ1-3; 10 bases map to TRBD1. CDR3 length: 14 amino acids. Germline CDR1 and CDR2: LNHDA and SQIVND (reference sequence). Trimming at V came to 6 bases and at J to 4 bases, leaving 3 bases not matched to a gene. CDR3 nucleotides: TGTGCCAGTAGATCGACAGGGGGCGGAAACACCATATATTTT. Its translation is CASRSTGGGNTIYF.

J is TRBJ2-1 and V is TRBV28; D gene unclear. The CDR3 has 14 residues. Germline V gene data show CDR1 as MDHEN and CDR2 as SYDVKM. The ends were cut back, 3 bases at V and 7 bases at J, with 13 bases in the middle. The DNA of the CDR3 is TGTGCCAGCAGTTTTGGCGGTTCGTGGAATGAGCAGTTCTTC. It is translated as CASSFGGSWNEQFF.

The rearrangement links TRBV7-2 to TRBJ2-1; TRBD2 matches 12 bases. The junction had 2 bases not matched to a gene; V was cut back by 6 bases and J by 2 bases. The CDR3 runs to 15 residues. CDR1 and CDR2 (germline): SGHTA, FQGNSA. The CDR3 loop is CASRTSGSTYNEQFF. CDR3 in DNA: TGTGCCAGCAGGACTAGCGGGAGTACCTACAATGAGCAGTTCTTC.

The chain combines TRBV30 with TRBJ2-7; D not resolved. Trimming left V 3 bases short and J 7 bases short, with 10 bases between. This CDR3 contains 11 residues. Germline loops: CDR1 GTSNPN, CDR2 SVGIG (reference sequence). This CDR3 reads CAWRYLREQYF. CDR3 nucleotide sequence: TGTGCCTGGAGGTACCTGCGAGAGCAGTACTTC.